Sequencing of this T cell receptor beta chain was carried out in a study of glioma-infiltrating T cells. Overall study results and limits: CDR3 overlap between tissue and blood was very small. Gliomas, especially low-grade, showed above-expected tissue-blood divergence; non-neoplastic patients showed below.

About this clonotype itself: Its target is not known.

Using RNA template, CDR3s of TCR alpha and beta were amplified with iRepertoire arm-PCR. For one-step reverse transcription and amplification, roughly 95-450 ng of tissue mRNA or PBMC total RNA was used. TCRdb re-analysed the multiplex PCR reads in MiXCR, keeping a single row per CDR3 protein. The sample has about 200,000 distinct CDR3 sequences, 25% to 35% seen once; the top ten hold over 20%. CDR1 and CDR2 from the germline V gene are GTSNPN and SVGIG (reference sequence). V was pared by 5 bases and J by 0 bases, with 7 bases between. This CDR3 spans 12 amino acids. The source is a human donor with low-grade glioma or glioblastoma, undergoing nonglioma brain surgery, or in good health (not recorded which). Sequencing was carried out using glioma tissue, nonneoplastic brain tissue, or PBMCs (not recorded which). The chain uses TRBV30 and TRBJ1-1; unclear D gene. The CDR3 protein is CAWGRVNTEAFF. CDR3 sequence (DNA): TGTGCCTGGGGACGGGTGAACACTGAAGCTTTCTTT.